This T cell receptor beta chain was sequenced in a study of blood T cell repertoires in COVID-19 (dated by TCRdb to the early 2020s). Broadly, across the study: The collaborator samples originated in the United States, Italy and Spain and spanned the acute and convalescent phases of COVID-19. The material from the prospective study consisted of cDNA or gDNA derived from T cells, B-cell-depleted T cells, or PBMCs. A freely available public database, intended as a resource for researchers studying the immune response to SARS-CoV-2, is where the repertoires were released. The dataset comprised deeply sampled blood TCRbeta repertoires from subjects exposed to, actively infected with, or recovered from COVID-19. Where available, HLA class I and class II types were obtained from metadata supplied by the sample provider rather than from assay-based typing. Nearly every sample came with metadata listing a de-identified subject ID, COVID-19 status, age in years and sex. The samples were drawn from the first 160 participants of the ongoing ImmuneRACE study and from over a thousand subjects provided by 6 global collaborators.

Whole blood was collected in K2EDTA tubes by collaborating institutions according to the institutions' own protocols. For TCRbeta analysis, collaborators shipped samples in one of three forms: frozen whole blood, isolated PBMCs, or DNA extracted from either of those sample types. Comment on this clone: It has no known antigen specificity. No qualities accompany the bases; no much larger clone lies one base away.

There are 14 amino acids in the CDR3, from cysteine to phenylalanine inclusive. The entry retains the CDR3 DNA only, 42 bases that are in frame from base 1. V is clipped by 2 bases and J by 0 bases, and the sequence between their germline boundaries is 6 bases long. CDR1 and CDR2 (MNHNY, SVGAGI) derive from the germline V gene (reference sequence). The paper as a whole reports these results and caveats: The quantity of clinical and demographic metadata differed by source and by participant and was supplied without curation.

TCRbeta CDR3 regions were amplified from genomic DNA by means of the immunoSEQ Assay, a bias-controlled multiplex PCR. On the study's bioinformatics: The number of nucleated cells in each sample was estimated by amplification of reference gene primers within the assay. To quantify the absolute abundance of each unique TCRbeta CDR3 rearrangement, sequence reads were collapsed and filtered. For each sample, productive Simpson clonality was calculated as the square root of Simpson's diversity index over productive rearrangements. TCRdb limited this immuneACCESS table to in-frame rearrangements with V and J called. A share of clones is missing; checked studies link under half to unresolved V genes, and the rest is unexplained. That table supplies the V and J calls and clone size; D and trimming were determined from the DNA. The sample table shows under 200,000 clones, and more than 70% are seen once. Jointly, the top ten make up under 6.5% of the sample.

This clonotype was obtained from a man aged 35 to 55 with active or convalescent COVID-19. The V and J segments used are TRBV6-6 and TRBJ2-3, and perhaps TRBD1 as D gene, on 5 matching bases. Source material: peripheral blood. Here the CDR3 is given as CASSYGASTDTQYF. The base sequence is TGTGCCAGCAGTTACGGGGCCAGCACAGATACGCAGTATTTT.